The subject of this entry is one T cell receptor (beta chain). Its antigen is currently unknown. The record originates from a study of OX40 agonist ivuxolimab in advanced cancers. Study information: Patients received ivuxolimab, an agonistic anti-OX40 (CD134) antibody.

Regarding the study as a whole: Not determined was the antigen specificity of the expanded peripheral T cells. Clonal expansion in partial responders at 0.1-3.0 mg/kg ranked among the lowest.

The method was immunoSEQ multiplex PCR; TCRdb's version includes in-frame clones alone and lacks a portion of them. The sample includes 60,000 to 75,000 clones, less than 95% of them seen just once. The ends lost 5 bases at V and 3 bases at J; junction bases unmatched: 9. This CDR3 has 16 amino acids. The germline V gene encodes CDR1 LNHDA and CDR2 SQIVND (reference sequence). Autoimmune disease history or systemic immunosuppression led to patients being barred. This sample comprised CD4+ or CD8+ T cells sorted from blood, obtained in a trial of the OX40 agonist ivuxolimab. The chain carries TRBV19 and TRBJ2-3; 9 positions agree with TRBD1. This TCR came from an adult with an advanced solid tumor such as melanoma, head and neck, liver or kidney cancer. CDR3 sequence reads: CASSPLQGALTDTQYF. CDR3 DNA: TGTGCCAGTAGTCCACTACAGGGGGCGCTTACAGATACGCAGTATTTT.